What follows are 2 T cell receptor beta chains derived from one specimen sequenced in a study of spatial heterogeneity in lung cancer. This sample's time point: sample taken at primary tumor resection. TCRdb called the 5' RACE reads again in MiXCR, with one record for every CDR3 protein. The data hold about 4,000 distinct CDR3 sequences, with roughly 10% observed a single time. The sequencing here drew on normal lung tissue next to the tumor, taken at surgery. Receptor source: a female donor with early-stage non-small cell lung cancer.

This clonotype was found many times. The chain joins TRBV29-1 to TRBJ2-3; a weak D match, TRBD2 (6 bases). CDR1 and CDR2 from the germline V gene are SQVTM and ANQGSEA. The CDR3 contains 12 residues. V lost 7 bases and J 7 bases, leaving 15 bases between the germline ends. In nucleotides, the CDR3 is TGCAGCGGATCACGGGACTCGAATACGCAGTATTTT. The encoded protein is CSGSRDSNTQYF.

This clonotype was recorded at least ten times. The genes are TRBV7-9 and TRBJ1-1; tentative D call: TRBD1 (5 bases). Deletions cut 5 bases from V and 10 bases from J, with 20 bases between. Germline CDR1 is SEHNR and CDR2 is FQNEAQ (reference sequence). CDR3 length equals 14 residues. DNA for the CDR3: TGTGCCAGCAGCCTCTCTAATTGGGGCCGGGGAGCTTTCTTT. It is translated as CASSLSNWGRGAFF. The whole variable domain, filled in from reference TRBV7-9 and TRBJ1-1, reads DTGVSQNPRHKITKRGQNVTFRCDPISEHNRLYWYRQTLGQGPEFLTYFQNEAQLEKSRLLSDRFSAERPKGSFSTLEIQRTEQGDSAMYLCASSLSNWGRGAFFGQGTRLTVV.